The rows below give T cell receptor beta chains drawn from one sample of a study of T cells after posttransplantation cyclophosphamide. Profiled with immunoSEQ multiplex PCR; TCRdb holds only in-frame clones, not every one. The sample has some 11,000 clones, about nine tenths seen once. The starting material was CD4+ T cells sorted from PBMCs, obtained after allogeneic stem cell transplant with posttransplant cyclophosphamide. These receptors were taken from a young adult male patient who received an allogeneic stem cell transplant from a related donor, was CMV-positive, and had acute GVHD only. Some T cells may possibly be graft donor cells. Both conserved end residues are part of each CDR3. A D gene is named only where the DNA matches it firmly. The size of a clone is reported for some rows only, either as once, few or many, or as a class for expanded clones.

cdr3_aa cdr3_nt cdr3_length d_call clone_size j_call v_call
CASSYSGEETQYF TGTGCCAGCAGTTACTCGGGCGAAGAGACCCAGTACTTC 13 NA NA TRBJ2-5 TRBV6-5
CASRPTGYGYTF TGTGCCAGCAGGCCCACAGGGTATGGCTACACCTTC 12 NA NA TRBJ1-2 TRBV28
CASSLAGTQGQETQYF TGCGCCAGCAGCTTGGCTGGGACACAAGGGCAAGAGACCCAGTACTTC 16 NA NA TRBJ2-5 TRBV5-1
CASSLRTGGSGELFF TGCGCCAGCAGCCTAAGGACAGGGGGTTCCGGGGAGCTGTTTTTT 15 TRBD1 NA TRBJ2-2 TRBV5-1
CTSSQVLRGTTEAFF TGCACCAGCAGCCAAGTCCTAAGGGGGACCACTGAAGCTTTCTTT 15 NA NA TRBJ1-1 TRBV1
CASSFTENTEAFF TGTGCCAGCAGCTTTACAGAGAACACTGAAGCTTTCTTT 13 NA NA TRBJ1-1 TRBV7-2
CASSKTAILATGELFF TGTGCCAGCAGCAAGACAGCGATCCTGGCCACCGGGGAGCTGTTTTTT 16 NA NA TRBJ2-2 TRBV7-2
CASSPRGLWTEAFF TGCGCCAGCAGCCCAAGGGGGCTCTGGACTGAAGCTTTCTTT 14 TRBD1 NA TRBJ1-1 TRBV4-1
CASSAQGVGTGELFF TGTGCCAGCAGTGCACAGGGAGTAGGTACCGGGGAGCTGTTTTTT 15 NA NA TRBJ2-2 TRBV6-1
CASSRMTGRGNTIYF TGTGCCAGCAGCCGAATGACAGGGCGCGGAAACACCATATATTTT 15 TRBD1 NA TRBJ1-3 TRBV14
CASSSGTGFTDTQYF TGTGCCAGCAGCTCCGGGACAGGATTCACAGATACGCAGTATTTT 15 TRBD1 NA TRBJ2-3 TRBV7-2
CASSLQVNEKLFF TGTGCCAGCAGCTTACAGGTTAATGAAAAACTGTTTTTT 13 NA NA TRBJ1-4 TRBV7-9
CASSTRTSQETQYF TGTGCCAGCAGCACAAGGACTAGCCAAGAGACCCAGTACTTC 14 TRBD2 NA TRBJ2-5 TRBV9
CASSLGARQETQYF TGTGCCAGCAGTTTAGGGGCTCGGCAAGAGACCCAGTACTTC 14 NA NA TRBJ2-5 TRBV27
CASSTGTGGSPLHF TGTGCCAGTAGCACCGGGACAGGGGGCTCACCCCTCCACTTT 14 TRBD1 NA TRBJ1-6 TRBV19
CASSPGQGVMGTEAFF TGTGCCAGCAGCCCGGGACAGGGGGTGATGGGCACTGAAGCTTTCTTT 16 TRBD1 once TRBJ1-1 TRBV6-6
CASSPGQGRGGYTF TGTGCCAGCAGTCCTGGACAGGGGAGGGGTGGCTACACCTTC 14 TRBD1 NA TRBJ1-2 TRBV6-5
CASSRTGKYNEQFF TGCGCCAGTTCACGGACAGGAAAATACAATGAGCAGTTCTTC 14 TRBD1 once TRBJ2-1 TRBV10-1
CASSSGVFPYEQYF TGTGCCAGCAGCTCCGGAGTTTTCCCCTACGAGCAGTACTTC 14 NA NA TRBJ2-7 TRBV7-2
CATWDRGRWYGYTF TGTGCCACCTGGGACAGGGGGCGTTGGTATGGCTACACCTTC 14 TRBD1 NA TRBJ1-2 TRBV28
CASSQRLGALPGELFF TGTGCCAGCAGCCAGAGGTTGGGGGCGCTTCCCGGGGAGCTGTTTTTT 16 NA NA TRBJ2-2 TRBV7-9
CASSLASGGAQETQYF TGTGCCAGCAGCTTAGCTAGCGGGGGGGCACAAGAGACCCAGTACTTC 16 TRBD2 NA TRBJ2-5 TRBV7-2
CASSLPGGSVQYF TGCGCCAGCAGCTTGCCGGGGGGATCTGTGCAGTACTTC 13 TRBD2 NA TRBJ2-7 TRBV5-1
CASSLYRQGGLEEAFF TGTGCCAGCAGCTTATATCGACAGGGGGGTTTGGAGGAAGCTTTCTTT 16 TRBD1 NA TRBJ1-1 TRBV7-8
CASSEPGGSGGPGTDTQYF TGCGCCAGCAGTGAACCTGGGGGTAGCGGGGGGCCCGGCACAGATACGCAGTATTTT 19 TRBD2 NA TRBJ2-3 TRBV10-1
CASSLYGGSGANVLTF TGTGCCAGCAGTTTATACGGGGGATCTGGGGCCAACGTCCTGACTTTC 16 NA NA TRBJ2-6 TRBV27
CASMGRGTGELFF TGTGCCAGCATGGGCAGGGGCACCGGGGAGCTGTTTTTT 13 NA NA TRBJ2-2 TRBV9
CASSMGTGTGIPDTQYF TGTGCCAGTAGTATGGGCACCGGGACAGGGATACCAGATACGCAGTATTTT 17 TRBD1 NA TRBJ2-3 TRBV19
CASSLDLPGELFF TGTGCCAGCAGCTTAGACCTCCCCGGGGAGCTGTTTTTT 13 NA NA TRBJ2-2 TRBV11-3
CASSMWQSTGELFF TGTGCCAGTAGTATGTGGCAGTCCACCGGGGAGCTGTTTTTT 14 NA NA TRBJ2-2 TRBV19
CASSRPGQAYGYTF TGTGCCAGCAGCAGACCGGGACAGGCATATGGCTACACCTTC 14 TRBD1 NA TRBJ1-2 TRBV7-2
CASSQGVSNQPQHF TGTGCCAGCAGCCAGGGTGTGAGCAATCAGCCCCAGCATTTT 14 NA few TRBJ1-5 TRBV2
CASRPAGPETQYF TGCGCCAGCAGGCCAGCGGGGCCGGAGACCCAGTACTTC 13 TRBD2 NA TRBJ2-5 TRBV5-1
CASSQDPSTTDTQYF TGTGCCAGCAGCCAAGACCCTAGCACCACAGATACGCAGTATTTT 15 NA NA TRBJ2-3 TRBV4-2
CASSSGLAYNEQFF TGTGCCAGCAGCTCGGGACTAGCGTACAATGAGCAGTTCTTC 14 TRBD2 few TRBJ2-1 TRBV11-2
CASSVGRVNTEAFF TGTGCCAGCAGCGTAGGAAGAGTTAACACTGAAGCTTTCTTT 14 NA NA TRBJ1-1 TRBV9
CASTSGQGFGQPQHF TGTGCCAGTACCTCGGGACAGGGGTTCGGTCAGCCCCAGCATTTT 15 TRBD1 few TRBJ1-5 TRBV19
CATSRGISQGADGYTF TGTGCCACCAGCAGAGGAATTTCACAGGGGGCAGATGGCTACACCTTC 16 TRBD1 NA TRBJ1-2 TRBV15
CASRTESIANYGYTF TGTGCCAGCCGGACAGAGTCTATAGCTAACTATGGCTACACCTTC 15 NA few TRBJ1-2 TRBV6-5
CASSQVNLGQGGNEQFF TGCGCCAGCAGCCAAGTTAATTTAGGACAGGGAGGAAATGAGCAGTTCTTC 17 TRBD1 NA TRBJ2-1 TRBV4-3
CASSSYYRGRGMNTEAFF TGTGCCAGCAGTTCCTACTACAGGGGGAGAGGGATGAACACTGAAGCTTTCTTT 18 TRBD1 NA TRBJ1-1 TRBV27